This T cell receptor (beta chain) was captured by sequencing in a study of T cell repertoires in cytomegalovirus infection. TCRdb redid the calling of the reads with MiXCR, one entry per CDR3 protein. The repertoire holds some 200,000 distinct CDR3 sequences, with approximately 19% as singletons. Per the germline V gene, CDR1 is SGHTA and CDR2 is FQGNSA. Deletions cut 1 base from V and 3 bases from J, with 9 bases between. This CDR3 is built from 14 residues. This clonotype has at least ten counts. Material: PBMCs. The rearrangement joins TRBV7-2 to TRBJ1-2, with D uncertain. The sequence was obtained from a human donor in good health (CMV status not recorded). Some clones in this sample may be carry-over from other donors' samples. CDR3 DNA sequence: TGTGCCAGCAGCTTAGAGGGCCATTACTATGGCTACACCTTC. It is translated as CASSLEGHYYGYTF.